In this sample, the clone carrying this T cell receptor (beta chain) turned up once. Its antigen is undetermined. Trimming cost V 7 bases and J 8 bases; bases outside gene matches: 5. The CDR3 has 14 amino acids. Germline CDR1 reads ENHRY; CDR2 reads SYGVKD. The authors obtained PBMCs from more than 9.5 ml of fresh peripheral blood. The sample comes from a study of T cells in Graves' hyperthyroidism and ophthalmopathy. Overall study findings and caveats: Also found in blood were most expanded thyroid clonotypes above 0.001.

RNA transcripts gave rise to amplified TCR beta CDR3 regions. In the first-round RT-PCR of the TCR CDR3, the HTBI primer set was used. TCRdb reprocessed the multiplex PCR reads with MiXCR, giving one entry per CDR3 protein. The sample carries roughly 800,000 distinct CDR3 sequences, 35% to 40% recorded once. The sample consisted of blood. The chain combines TRBV10-3 with TRBJ1-6, with 10 positions matching TRBD1. The receptor was isolated from a young man with Graves' hyperthyroidism. This CDR3 is CAITSGQGYSPLHF. Written as DNA, the CDR3 is TGTGCCATCACCTCGGGACAGGGGTATTCACCCCTCCACTTT.